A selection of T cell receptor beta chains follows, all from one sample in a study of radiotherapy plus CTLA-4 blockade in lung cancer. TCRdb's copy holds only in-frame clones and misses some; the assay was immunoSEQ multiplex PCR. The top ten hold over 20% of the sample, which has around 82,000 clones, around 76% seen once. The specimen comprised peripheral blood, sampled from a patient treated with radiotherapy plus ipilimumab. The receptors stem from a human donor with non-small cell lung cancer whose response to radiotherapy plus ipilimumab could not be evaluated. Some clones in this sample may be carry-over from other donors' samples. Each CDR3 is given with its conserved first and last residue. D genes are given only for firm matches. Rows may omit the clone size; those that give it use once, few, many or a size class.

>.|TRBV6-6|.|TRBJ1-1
CASHPGNTEAFF
TGTGCCAGCCACCCGGGGAACACTGAAGCTTTCTTT
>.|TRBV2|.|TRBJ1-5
CASRNSGYQPQHF
TGTGCCAGCAGGAACAGCGGCTATCAGCCCCAGCATTTT
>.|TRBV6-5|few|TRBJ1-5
CASSSTRSNQPQHF
TGTGCCAGCAGTTCGACCAGGAGCAATCAGCCCCAGCATTTT
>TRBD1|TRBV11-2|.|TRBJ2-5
CASSLSTGTGGSETQYF
TGTGCCAGCAGCTTGTCAACCGGGACAGGGGGCTCAGAGACCCAGTACTTC
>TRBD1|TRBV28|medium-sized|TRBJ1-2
CASINQGARNGYTF
TGTGCCAGCATTAACCAGGGGGCGCGGAATGGCTACACCTTC
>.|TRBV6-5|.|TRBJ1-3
CASSYQGSHGNTIYF
TGTGCCAGCAGTTACCAGGGATCGCATGGAAACACCATATATTTT
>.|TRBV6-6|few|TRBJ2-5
CARPWGRETQYF
TGTGCCCGACCGTGGGGGCGGGAGACCCAGTACTTC
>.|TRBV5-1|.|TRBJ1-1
CASSFIGSDTEAFF
TGCGCCAGCAGCTTTATCGGGTCGGACACTGAAGCTTTCTTT
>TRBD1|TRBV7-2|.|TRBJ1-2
CASTLDRVGGYTF
TGTGCCAGCACCTTGGACAGGGTGGGGGGCTACACCTTC
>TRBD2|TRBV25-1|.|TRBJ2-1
CASSEWVAGEEYEQFF
TGTGCCAGCAGTGAATGGGTAGCGGGGGAAGAATATGAGCAGTTCTTC
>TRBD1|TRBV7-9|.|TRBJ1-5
CASSGTEGQPQHF
TGTGCCAGCAGCGGGACAGAGGGCCAGCCCCAGCATTTT
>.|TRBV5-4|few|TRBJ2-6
CASSLSASGFVGANVLTF
TGTGCCAGCAGCTTAAGTGCATCGGGATTTGTTGGGGCCAACGTCCTGACTTTC
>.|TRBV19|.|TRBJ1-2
CASSTRDWRGYTF
TGTGCCAGTAGCACCCGGGACTGGAGGGGCTACACCTTC
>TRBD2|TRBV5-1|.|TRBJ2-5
CASSSGTSGLEYF
TGCGCCAGCAGTTCCGGGACTAGCGGTCTTGAGTACTTC
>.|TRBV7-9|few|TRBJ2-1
CASSFEAEQFF
TGTGCCAGCAGCTTTGAAGCTGAGCAGTTCTTC
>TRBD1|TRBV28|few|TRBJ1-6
CASREGQGAFSSPLHF
TGTGCCAGCAGGGAGGGACAGGGGGCTTTTTCTTCACCCCTCCACTTT
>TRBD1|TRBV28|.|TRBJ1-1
CASSSSGTGSVAFF
TGTGCCAGCAGTTCCTCCGGGACAGGGAGCGTAGCTTTCTTT
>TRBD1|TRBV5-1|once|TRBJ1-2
CASSAVTGVNYGYTF
TGCGCCAGCAGCGCCGTCACAGGGGTAAACTATGGCTACACCTTC
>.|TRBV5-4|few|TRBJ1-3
CASSLEGENTIYF
TGTGCCAGCAGCTTGGAGGGAGAAAACACCATATATTTT